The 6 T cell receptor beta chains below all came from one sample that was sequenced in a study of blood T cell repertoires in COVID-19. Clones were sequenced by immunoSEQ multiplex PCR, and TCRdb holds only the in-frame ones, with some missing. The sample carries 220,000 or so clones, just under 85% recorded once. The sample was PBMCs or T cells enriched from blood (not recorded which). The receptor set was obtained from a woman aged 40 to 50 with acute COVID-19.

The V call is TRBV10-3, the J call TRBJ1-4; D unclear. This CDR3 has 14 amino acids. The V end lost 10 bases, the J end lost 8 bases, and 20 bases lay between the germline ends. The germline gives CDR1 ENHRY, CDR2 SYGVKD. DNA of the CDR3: TGTGCCACCTTCGAGCCGGACTTGGGAGAAAAACTGTTTTTT. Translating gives CATFEPDLGEKLFF.

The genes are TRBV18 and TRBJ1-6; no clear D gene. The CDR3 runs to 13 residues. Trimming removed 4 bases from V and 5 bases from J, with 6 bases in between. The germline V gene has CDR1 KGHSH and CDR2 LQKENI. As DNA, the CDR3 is TGTGCCAGCTCACAGAGGGATAATTCACCCCTCCACTTT. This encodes CASSQRDNSPLHF.

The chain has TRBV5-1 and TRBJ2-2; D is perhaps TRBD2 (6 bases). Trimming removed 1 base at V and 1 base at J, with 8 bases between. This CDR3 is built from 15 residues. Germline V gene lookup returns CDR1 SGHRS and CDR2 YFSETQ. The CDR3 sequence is CASSLNGGNTGELFF. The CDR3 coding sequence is TGCGCCAGCAGCTTGAACGGGGGGAACACCGGGGAGCTGTTTTTT.

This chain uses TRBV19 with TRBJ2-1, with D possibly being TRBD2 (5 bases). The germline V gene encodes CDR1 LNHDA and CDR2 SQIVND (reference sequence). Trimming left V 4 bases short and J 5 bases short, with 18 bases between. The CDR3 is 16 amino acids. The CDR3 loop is CASSTQVGAINNEQFF. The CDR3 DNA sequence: TGTGCCAGTAGTACCCAAGTGGGAGCTATTAACAATGAGCAGTTCTTC.

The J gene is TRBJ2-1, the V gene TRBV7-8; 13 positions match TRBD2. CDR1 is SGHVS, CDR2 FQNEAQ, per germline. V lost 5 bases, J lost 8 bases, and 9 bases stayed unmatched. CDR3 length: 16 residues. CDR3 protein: CASSPQGTSGNHEQFF. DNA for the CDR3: TGTGCCAGCAGCCCACAAGGGACTAGCGGGAACCATGAGCAGTTCTTC.

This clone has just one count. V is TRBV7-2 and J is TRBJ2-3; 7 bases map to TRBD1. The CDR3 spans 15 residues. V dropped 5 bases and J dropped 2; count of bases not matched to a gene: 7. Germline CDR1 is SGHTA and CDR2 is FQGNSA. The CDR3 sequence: CASSPNGQVTDTQYF. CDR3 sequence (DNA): TGTGCCAGCAGCCCCAATGGACAGGTCACAGATACGCAGTATTTT. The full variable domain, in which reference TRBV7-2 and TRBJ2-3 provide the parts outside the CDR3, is GAGVSQSPSNKVTEKGKDVELRCDPISGHTALYWYRQSLGQGLEFLIYFQGNSAPDKSGLPSDRFSAERTGGSVSTLTIQRTQQEDSAVYLCASSPNGQVTDTQYFGPGTRLTVL.